A selection of T cell receptor beta chains follows, all from one sample in a study of OX40 agonist ivuxolimab in advanced cancers. Only in-frame clones appear in the TCRdb table, and some are missing; sequencing was by immunoSEQ multiplex PCR. The data contain 15,000 to 20,000 clones, 80% to 90% of them singletons. Specimen: CD4+ or CD8+ T cells sorted from blood, collected in a trial of the OX40 agonist ivuxolimab. Every receptor here comes from an adult with an advanced solid tumor such as melanoma, head and neck, liver or kidney cancer. Each CDR3 is given with its conserved first and last residue. The D gene is left open where the match is weak. Clone size is stated in some rows and not others, as once, few, many or a class when expanded.

D gene: .
CDR3 length: 14
V gene: TRBV7-2
clone size: .
CDR3 protein: CASSLEGHYNEQFF

D gene: .
CDR3 length: 12
V gene: TRBV6-1
clone size: .
CDR3 protein: CASSQGYTEAFF

D gene: .
CDR3 length: 13
V gene: TRBV29-1
clone size: once
CDR3 protein: CSVTGSGANVLTF

D gene: TRBD2
CDR3 length: 14
V gene: TRBV19
clone size: .
CDR3 protein: CASSILTTSGEQFF

D gene: TRBD1
CDR3 length: 16
V gene: TRBV6-5
clone size: .
CDR3 protein: CASSYLRDSEEYGYTF

D gene: .
CDR3 length: 16
V gene: TRBV28
clone size: medium-sized
CDR3 protein: CASSTGWDLDSYEQYF

D gene: TRBD2
CDR3 length: 15
V gene: TRBV27
clone size: .
CDR3 protein: CASSFGGREGNEQFF

D gene: TRBD1
CDR3 length: 15
V gene: TRBV28
clone size: .
CDR3 protein: CASSYLTGLDTEAFF

D gene: .
CDR3 length: 19
V gene: TRBV7-2
clone size: once
CDR3 protein: CASSLALNRGSANTGELFF

D gene: TRBD2
CDR3 length: 21
V gene: TRBV7-8
clone size: once
CDR3 protein: CASSLGGWSLAGRGSYNEQFF

D gene: .
CDR3 length: 13
V gene: TRBV7-9
clone size: few
CDR3 protein: CASSLGMGNGYTF

D gene: TRBD1
CDR3 length: 14
V gene: TRBV30
clone size: once
CDR3 protein: CAWSVGQGYNEQFF

D gene: .
CDR3 length: 11
V gene: TRBV19
clone size: .
CDR3 protein: CASRKGAEAFF

D gene: .
CDR3 length: 13
V gene: TRBV9
clone size: .
CDR3 protein: CASSVEGEETQYF

D gene: .
CDR3 length: 12
V gene: TRBV5-1
clone size: .
CDR3 protein: CASSLAGLEQFF

D gene: .
CDR3 length: 16
V gene: TRBV7-9
clone size: .
CDR3 protein: CASSLGGRESNQPQHF

D gene: TRBD1
CDR3 length: 14
V gene: TRBV7-9
clone size: .
CDR3 protein: CASSGTGGWNEQFF

D gene: .
CDR3 length: 15
V gene: TRBV11-3
clone size: .
CDR3 protein: CASSLQQVVNTEAFF

D gene: TRBD1
CDR3 length: 15
V gene: TRBV13
clone size: .
CDR3 protein: CASSTGQGGVGELFF

D gene: .
CDR3 length: 15
V gene: TRBV7-2
clone size: .
CDR3 protein: CASSRDRGLGNEQFF

D gene: .
CDR3 length: 14
V gene: TRBV11-3
clone size: .
CDR3 protein: CASSLRGDQDTQYF

D gene: .
CDR3 length: 14
V gene: TRBV19
clone size: .
CDR3 protein: CASSMTLEYNEQFF

D gene: TRBD2
CDR3 length: 14
V gene: TRBV27
clone size: .
CDR3 protein: CASSWEGGTDTQYF

D gene: .
CDR3 length: 14
V gene: TRBV5-1
clone size: .
CDR3 protein: CASSFTGGTGELFF

D gene: .
CDR3 length: 16
V gene: TRBV5-5
clone size: .
CDR3 protein: CASSLSKDYRYTEAFF

D gene: TRBD2
CDR3 length: 16
V gene: TRBV4-1
clone size: .
CDR3 protein: CASSQDLASGRREQYF

D gene: .
CDR3 length: 16
V gene: TRBV29-1
clone size: .
CDR3 protein: CSVEDPAGQANYGYTF

D gene: .
CDR3 length: 16
V gene: TRBV5-4
clone size: once
CDR3 protein: CASSQDRLAGTYEQYF

D gene: .
CDR3 length: 16
V gene: TRBV27
clone size: .
CDR3 protein: CASSPLLTGEGYEQYF

D gene: .
CDR3 length: 15
V gene: TRBV2
clone size: .
CDR3 protein: CASVSGGVMNTEAFF

D gene: .
CDR3 length: 15
V gene: TRBV6-6
clone size: .
CDR3 protein: CASSIGGQQTYEQYF

D gene: TRBD1
CDR3 length: 14
V gene: TRBV4-2
clone size: .
CDR3 protein: CASSETGGNYGYTF

D gene: .
CDR3 length: 17
V gene: TRBV27
clone size: .
CDR3 protein: CASSIRGGMSSYNEQFF

D gene: .
CDR3 length: 15
V gene: TRBV4-1
clone size: once
CDR3 protein: CASSQLDGGPYEQYF

D gene: TRBD2
CDR3 length: 14
V gene: TRBV19
clone size: .
CDR3 protein: CASSWSSGAGELFF

D gene: .
CDR3 length: 14
V gene: TRBV19
clone size: .
CDR3 protein: CATAKGTSGTEAFF

D gene: TRBD1
CDR3 length: 17
V gene: TRBV27
clone size: .
CDR3 protein: CASSLSGTVTSTDTQYF

D gene: .
CDR3 length: 14
V gene: TRBV7-8
clone size: .
CDR3 protein: CASSFGQFRETQYF

D gene: .
CDR3 length: 12
V gene: TRBV29-1
clone size: .
CDR3 protein: CSVEGNRVEAFF

D gene: .
CDR3 length: 13
V gene: TRBV11-2
clone size: .
CDR3 protein: CASSLSSVDTQYF

D gene: TRBD1
CDR3 length: 15
V gene: TRBV6-1
clone size: .
CDR3 protein: CASSEWTGSGNTIYF

D gene: .
CDR3 length: 13
V gene: TRBV11-3
clone size: .
CDR3 protein: CASSWEPNTEAFF

D gene: TRBD1
CDR3 length: 18
V gene: TRBV7-9
clone size: .
CDR3 protein: CASSPGQGVVSLPYEQYF

D gene: .
CDR3 length: 14
V gene: TRBV9
clone size: .
CDR3 protein: CASSPRGDAGELFF